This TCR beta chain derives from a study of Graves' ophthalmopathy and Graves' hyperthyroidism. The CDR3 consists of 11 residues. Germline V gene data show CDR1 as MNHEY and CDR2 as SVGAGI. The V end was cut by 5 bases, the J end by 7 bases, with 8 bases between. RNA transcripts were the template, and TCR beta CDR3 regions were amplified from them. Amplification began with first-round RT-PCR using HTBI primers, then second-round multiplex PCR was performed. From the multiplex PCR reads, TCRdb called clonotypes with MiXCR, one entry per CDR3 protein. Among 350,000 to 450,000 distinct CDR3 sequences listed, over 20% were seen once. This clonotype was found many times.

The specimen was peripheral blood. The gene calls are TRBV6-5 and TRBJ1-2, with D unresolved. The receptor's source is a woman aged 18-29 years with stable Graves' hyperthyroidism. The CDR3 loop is CASSQSIGYTF. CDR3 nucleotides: TGTGCCAGCAGTCAGTCGATTGGCTACACCTTC.